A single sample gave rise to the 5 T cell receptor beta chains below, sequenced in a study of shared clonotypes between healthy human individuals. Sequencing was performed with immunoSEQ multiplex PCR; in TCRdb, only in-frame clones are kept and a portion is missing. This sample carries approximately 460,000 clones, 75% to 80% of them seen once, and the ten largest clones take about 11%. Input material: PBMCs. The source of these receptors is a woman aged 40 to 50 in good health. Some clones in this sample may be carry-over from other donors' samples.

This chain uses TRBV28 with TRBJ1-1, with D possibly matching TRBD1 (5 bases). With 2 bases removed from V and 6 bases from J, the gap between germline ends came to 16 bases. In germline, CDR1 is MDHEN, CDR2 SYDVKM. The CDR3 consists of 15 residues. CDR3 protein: CASSLVEGLGAEAFF. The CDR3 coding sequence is TGTGCCAGCAGTTTAGTTGAGGGGTTGGGCGCTGAAGCTTTCTTT.

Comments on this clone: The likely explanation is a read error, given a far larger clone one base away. CDR3 bases: TGTGCCAGCAGCTTAGATAGGGGCCACGAGCAGTACTTC. It translates to CASSLDRGHEQYF. The chain employs TRBV7-8 and TRBJ2-7, with D possibly TRBD1 on 5 matching bases. The V gene's germline CDR1 is SGHVS and CDR2 FQNEAQ. The V and J ends lost 1 base and 5 bases respectively, with 9 bases between them. The CDR3 has 13 residues. The full variable domain, its missing parts supplied by reference TRBV7-8 and TRBJ2-7, is GAGVSQSPRYKVAKRGQDVALRCDPISGHVSLFWYQQALGQGPEFLTYFQNEAQLDKSGLPSDRFFAERPEGSVSTLKIQRTQQEDSAVYLCASSLDRGHEQYFGPGTRLTVT.

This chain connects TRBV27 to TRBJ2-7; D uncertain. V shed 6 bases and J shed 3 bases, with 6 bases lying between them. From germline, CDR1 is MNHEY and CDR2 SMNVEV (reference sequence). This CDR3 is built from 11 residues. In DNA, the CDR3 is TGTGCCAGCAGGCTACTCTACGAGCAGTACTTC. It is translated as CASRLLYEQYF.

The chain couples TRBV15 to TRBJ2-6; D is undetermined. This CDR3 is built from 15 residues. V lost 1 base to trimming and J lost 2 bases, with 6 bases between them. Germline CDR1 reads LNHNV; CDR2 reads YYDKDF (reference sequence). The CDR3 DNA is TGTGCCACCAGCAGAGCGGCAGCTGGGGCCAACGTCCTGACTTTC. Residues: CATSRAAAGANVLTF. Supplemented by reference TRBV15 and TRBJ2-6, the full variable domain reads DAMVIQNPRYQVTQFGKPVTLSCSQTLNHNVMYWYQQKSSQAPKLLFHYYDKDFNNEADTPDNFQSRRPNTSFCFLDIRSPGLGDTAMYLCATSRAAAGANVLTFGAGSRLTVL.

The CDR3 region is CASSSTGQETQYF. The DNA for the CDR3 is TGTGCCAGCAGCTCTACGGGGCAAGAGACCCAGTACTTC. The rearrangement joins TRBV6-1 to TRBJ2-5, with D maybe TRBD2 (5 bases). This CDR3 comprises 13 residues. V gave up 6 bases and J gave up 2 bases, with 10 bases separating them. The germline V gene has CDR1 MNHNS and CDR2 SASEGT.